This T cell receptor beta chain was observed in a study of CD8+CD57+ T cells in acquired aplastic anemia. The sequenced patients had an expansion of CD8+CD57+ cells seen by flow cytometry. The TCR beta profiling, which covered VDJ combination and CDR3 sequence, was carried out using genomic DNA as the template. Each CDR3 protein gets one entry after TCRdb re-called the reads with MiXCR. The sample has 270,000 or so distinct CDR3 sequences; approximately 86% are singletons. The length of the CDR3 is 16 residues. Losses at the gene ends were 4 bases for V and 11 bases for J; bases not matched to a gene: 15. Germline V CDR1 and CDR2: SGDLS, YYNGEE.

The specimen sequenced was sorted CD4+, CD8+, or CD8+CD57+ T cells (not recorded which) from PBMCs. The chain links TRBV9 to TRBJ2-2, with 9 bases that match TRBD1. This TCR was sampled from a human donor with aplastic anemia. In DNA, the CDR3 is TGTGCCAGCAGCCATAGACCAGACAGGGGGGTCACCGAGCTGTTTTTT. Its protein is CASSHRPDRGVTELFF.